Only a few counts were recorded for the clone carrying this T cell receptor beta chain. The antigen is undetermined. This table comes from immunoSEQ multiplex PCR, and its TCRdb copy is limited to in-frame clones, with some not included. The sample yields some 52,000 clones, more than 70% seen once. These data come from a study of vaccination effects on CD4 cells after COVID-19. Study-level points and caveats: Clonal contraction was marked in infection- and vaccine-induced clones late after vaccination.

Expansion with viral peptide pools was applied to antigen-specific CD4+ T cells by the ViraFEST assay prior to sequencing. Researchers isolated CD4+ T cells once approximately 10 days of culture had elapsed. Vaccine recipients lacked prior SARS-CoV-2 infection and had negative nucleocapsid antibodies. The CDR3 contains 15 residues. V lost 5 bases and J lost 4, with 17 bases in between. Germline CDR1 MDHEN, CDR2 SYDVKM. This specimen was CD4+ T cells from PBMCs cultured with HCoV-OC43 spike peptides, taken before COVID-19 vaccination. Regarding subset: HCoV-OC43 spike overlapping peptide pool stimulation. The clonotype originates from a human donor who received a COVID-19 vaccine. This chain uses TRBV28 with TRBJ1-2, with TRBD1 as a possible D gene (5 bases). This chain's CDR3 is CASSGTDSAIYGYTF. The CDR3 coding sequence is TGTGCCAGCAGTGGAACCGACAGTGCCATCTATGGCTACACCTTC.